Sequencing of this T cell receptor beta chain was carried out in a study of cytomegalovirus exposure and HLA in healthy donors. The study's findings and limits: Productive status was seen about 90% or about 30% of the time for most TCR beta V segments in an earlier analysis.

Per germline, CDR1 LGHNA and CDR2 YSLEER. This CDR3 has 15 amino acids. V lost 5 bases and J lost 1; bases outside the gene matches: 5. The study ran its PCR with 60 Vbeta and 13 Jbeta primers. Using immunoSEQ multiplex PCR, the repertoire was profiled, and TCRdb retains in-frame clones only, with some absent. The sample has roughly 160,000 clones, 75% to 90% seen once. Concerning this clone itself: As yet, its antigen is unknown.

The rearrangement joins TRBV4-3 to TRBJ1-1, with 9 bases lining up with TRBD1. The origin of this receptor is a boy aged 2 to 10 in good health and CMV-seronegative. Sequenced material: PBMCs. The CDR3 sequence: CASSYGQGRNTEAFF. CDR3 in DNA: TGCGCCAGCAGCTACGGACAGGGGAGGAACACTGAAGCTTTCTTT.